A single sample is the source of the 4 T cell receptor beta chains below, sequenced in a study of CD8 T cells in ankylosing spondylitis. The study, taken as a whole, reports: About 8 highly homologous variants made up a TCR beta motif that seemed to typify ankylosing spondylitis blood.

From the 5' RACE reads, TCRdb called clonotypes with MiXCR, one entry per CDR3 protein. Of some 220,000 distinct CDR3 sequences in the sample, around 7.9% are singletons; the top ten hold around 14%. No antigen has been identified for these receptors. Sample: blood, either unsorted or a sorted T cell fraction (not recorded which). The receptor set was obtained from a male donor with ankylosing spondylitis.

V is TRBV4-3 and J is TRBJ2-7; D is undetermined. Trimming pared 1 base from V and 0 bases from J, leaving 10 bases between. The CDR3 runs 15 residues. Germline values: CDR1 LGHNA, CDR2 YSLEER. This chain's CDR3 is CASSQGAISSYEQYF. The CDR3, as DNA: TGCGCCAGCAGCCAAGGAGCTATAAGCTCCTACGAGCAGTACTTC.

The chain's CDR3 is CASSPPLGGGMSDTQYF. The CDR3 DNA follows: TGTGCCAGCAGCCCTCCCCTTGGTGGGGGGATGTCAGATACGCAGTATTTT. The chain links TRBV6-1 to TRBJ2-3; a weak D match, TRBD2 (6 bases). The CDR3 consists of 17 residues. The germline V and J ends were trimmed by 6 bases and 4 bases, with 23 bases remaining between them. CDR1 MNHNS and CDR2 SASEGT come from the germline V gene.

This clonotype was detected ten times or more. The V call is TRBV27, the J call TRBJ2-7, with 9 bases fitting TRBD2. There are 14 residues in the CDR3. V shed 5 bases, J shed 2 bases, and the junction held 4 bases outside the gene matches. In germline, CDR1 is MNHEY, CDR2 SMNVEV (reference sequence). CDR3 protein: CASSVAGVTYEQYF. CDR3 bases: TGTGCCAGCAGTGTAGCGGGGGTTACCTACGAGCAGTACTTC.

The V gene is TRBV7-9, the J gene TRBJ2-3; 10 bases fit TRBD2. This CDR3 is built from 14 residues. From germline, CDR1 is SEHNR and CDR2 FQNEAQ (reference sequence). The trim removed 5 bases at V and 8 bases at J, leaving 7 bases unmatched. The CDR3 DNA reads TGTGCCAGCAGCCCTCTAGCGGGAGTGGTTACGCAGTATTTT. This gives the protein CASSPLAGVVTQYF.